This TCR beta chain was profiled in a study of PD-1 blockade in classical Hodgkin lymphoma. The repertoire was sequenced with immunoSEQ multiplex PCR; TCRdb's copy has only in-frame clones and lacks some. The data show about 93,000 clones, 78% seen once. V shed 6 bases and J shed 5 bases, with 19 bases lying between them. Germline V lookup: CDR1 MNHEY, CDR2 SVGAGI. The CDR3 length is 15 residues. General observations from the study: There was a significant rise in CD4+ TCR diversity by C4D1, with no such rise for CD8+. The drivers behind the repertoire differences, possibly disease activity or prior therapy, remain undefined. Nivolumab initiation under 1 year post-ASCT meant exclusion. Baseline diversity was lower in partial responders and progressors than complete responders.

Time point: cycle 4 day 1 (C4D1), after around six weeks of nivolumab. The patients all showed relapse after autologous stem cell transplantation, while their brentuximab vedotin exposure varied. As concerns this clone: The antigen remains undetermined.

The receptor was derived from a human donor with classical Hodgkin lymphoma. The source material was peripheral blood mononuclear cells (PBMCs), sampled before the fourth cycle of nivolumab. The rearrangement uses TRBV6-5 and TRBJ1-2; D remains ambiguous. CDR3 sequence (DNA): TGTGCCAGCAGCACTCGGACCTTAACGGGGTATGGCTACACCTTC. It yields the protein CASSTRTLTGYGYTF.